Each of the 23 T cell receptor beta chains below was sequenced from the same sample in a study of CD8 T cells in Susac syndrome. Random hexamers served to reverse transcribe roughly 0.45 to 1 ug RNA. TCRdb reanalysed the immunoSEQ multiplex PCR reads using MiXCR and keeps one entry per CDR3 protein. Altogether 95,000 to 150,000 distinct CDR3 sequences are present, 96% being singletons, with the ten largest covering approximately 0.15%. Sequenced: CD4+ T cells from PBMCs. Receptors were obtained from a human donor with Susac syndrome.

The V and J genes are TRBV29-1 and TRBJ1-1, with D unclear. The CDR3 sequence is 13 residues long. The germline CDR1 and CDR2 sequences are SQVTM and ANQGSEA. Trimming pared 5 bases from V and 8 bases from J, leaving 18 bases between. The CDR3 DNA follows: TGCAGCGTTTCTGCCACAGATGGGGTGGAAGCTTTCTTT. Translated, it gives CSVSATDGVEAFF.

V gene TRBV11-3 combines with J gene TRBJ2-1; 10 nucleotides align to TRBD2. Unmatched junction bases numbered 4, after V lost 1 base and J lost 7 bases. CDR1 and CDR2 from the germline V gene are SGHNT and YENEEA. The CDR3 loop spans 15 amino acids. CDR3 coding DNA: TGTGCCAGCAGCTTAGGTGGACTAGCGGCAAATGAGCAGTTCTTC. Translation gives CASSLGGLAANEQFF.

This clonotype is a singleton in its sample. The V call is TRBV7-2, the J call TRBJ2-3; D possibly uses TRBD1 or TRBD2 (5 bases each). This CDR3 has 15 residues. V was clipped by 3 bases and J by 2 bases, with 12 bases between them. Germline assignment: CDR1 SGHTA and CDR2 FQGNSA. CDR3 sequence reads: CASSFRDLHTDTQYF. DNA of the CDR3: TGTGCCAGCAGCTTTCGGGACCTACACACAGATACGCAGTATTTT.

This chain joins TRBV4-3 and TRBJ2-1; D may be TRBD2 (5 bases). This CDR3 region has 14 residues. Trimming cost V 2 bases and J 5 bases, with 10 bases left between them. Germline lookup yields CDR1 LGHNA and CDR2 YSLEER. For the CDR3, the DNA is TGCGCCAGCAGCCAATCCCGGCGGGACAATGAGCAGTTCTTC. Translated, it gives CASSQSRRDNEQFF.

This chain connects TRBV7-2 to TRBJ2-3; TRBD2 matches 9 bases. Per the germline V gene, CDR1 is SGHTA and CDR2 is FQGNSA. There are 14 residues in the CDR3. With 5 bases clipped from V and 6 bases from J, the junction kept 6 bases outside the gene matches. CDR3 DNA: TGTGCCAGCAGCCCAAGCAGCGGGAGGGATACGCAGTATTTT. Amino acids: CASSPSSGRDTQYF.

The chain links TRBV29-1 to TRBJ2-1; D ambiguous. The V end was cut by 5 bases, the J end by 0 bases, with 14 bases between. Germline CDR1 is SQVTM and CDR2 is ANQGSEA. The CDR3 sequence is 15 residues long. CDR3 coding DNA: TGCAGCGTTCCAAGCGCAGGTAGCTCCTACAATGAGCAGTTCTTC. This translates into CSVPSAGSSYNEQFF.

This chain uses TRBV11-2 with TRBJ2-1, with D possibly being TRBD1 or TRBD2 (5 bases each). V dropped 5 bases and J dropped 6 bases, with 14 bases sitting between them. CDR3 length: 14 residues. Germline CDR1 SGHAT, CDR2 FQNNGV. The CDR3 DNA sequence: TGTGCCAGCAGCCTTTCCGTGGGGGTCAATGAGCAGTTCTTC. Amino acids: CASSLSVGVNEQFF.

This rearrangement joins TRBV29-1 to TRBJ1-1, with 7 bases matching TRBD1. This CDR3 comprises 18 residues. Trimming cost V 3 bases and J 1 base; bases outside gene matches: 17. CDR1 and CDR2 (germline): SQVTM, ANQGSEA. DNA of the CDR3: TGCAGCGTTGAGGGGGGGGGAGACAGGGCATATGGGAACACTGAAGCTTTCTTT. It specifies CSVEGGGDRAYGNTEAFF.

The chain is built from TRBV7-2 and TRBJ2-7; D is unclear. The CDR3 is 12 amino acids. V lost 5 bases and J 3 bases, leaving 8 bases between the germline ends. Germline CDR1 is SGHTA and CDR2 is FQGNSA. In DNA, the CDR3 is TGTGCCAGCAGCCAGGCTTACTACGAGCAGTACTTC. It specifies CASSQAYYEQYF.

In its sample, this clonotype was seen once. The V gene is TRBV11-2, the J gene TRBJ1-1; D not resolved. Germline loops: CDR1 SGHAT, CDR2 FQNNGV. Trimming shortened V by 5 bases and J by 0 bases, and 16 bases separated the two germline ends. The CDR3 runs 16 residues. This CDR3 is CASSLRRVHMNTEAFF. Here the CDR3 DNA reads TGTGCCAGCAGCCTCCGGCGGGTGCACATGAACACTGAAGCTTTCTTT.

This sequence joins TRBV9 and TRBJ2-3; 8 bases align to TRBD2. CDR3 length: 15 residues. The junction had 6 bases not matched to a gene; V was cut back by 4 bases and J by 2 bases. Germline V lookup: CDR1 SGDLS, CDR2 YYNGEE. DNA for the CDR3: TGTGCCAGCAGCCAAACTAGCGGAAACACAGATACGCAGTATTTT. This codes for CASSQTSGNTDTQYF.

V gene TRBV18 combines with J gene TRBJ2-1; 7 positions agree with TRBD2. This CDR3 spans 15 amino acids. V shed 2 bases, J shed 6 bases, and the junction held 7 bases outside the gene matches. CDR1 KGHSH and CDR2 LQKENI come from the germline V gene. For the CDR3, the DNA is TGTGCCAGCTCACCAGGGGCGGGAGTGGTCAATGAGCAGTTCTTC. Residues: CASSPGAGVVNEQFF.

This clonotype showed up just once. This chain uses TRBV29-1 with TRBJ1-1, with TRBD1 matching 7 bases. This CDR3 spans 13 amino acids. The germline gives CDR1 SQVTM, CDR2 ANQGSEA. V trimming: 7 bases; J trimming: 4 bases; junction bases outside the gene matches: 9. CDR3 sequence reads: CSGRDSRTTEAFF. CDR3 coding DNA: TGCAGCGGGAGGGACAGCCGGACCACTGAAGCTTTCTTT.

This clonotype has only one observation. This rearrangement joins TRBV4-3 to TRBJ1-5; D remains ambiguous. The V gene lost 0 bases and the J gene lost 7 bases, with 10 bases spanning the gap. Germline V gene sequence: CDR1 LGHNA, CDR2 YSLEER. The CDR3 length is 14 residues. The CDR3 nucleotides read TGCGCCAGCAGCCAAGATATGGTCAAGCAGCCCCAGCATTTT. It specifies CASSQDMVKQPQHF.

This chain joins TRBV11-2 and TRBJ2-7; the D gene is possibly TRBD2 (5 bases). V was trimmed by 5 bases and J by 5 bases, leaving 13 bases between them. Germline lookup yields CDR1 SGHAT and CDR2 FQNNGV. The CDR3 sequence is 13 residues long. CDR3 amino acids: CASSLGGPHEQYF. For the CDR3, the DNA is TGTGCCAGCAGCCTAGGCGGGCCGCACGAGCAGTACTTC.

This chain joins TRBV7-2 and TRBJ1-1; D uncertain. This CDR3 region has 13 residues. Trimming left V 5 bases short and J 1 base short, with 8 bases between. Germline values: CDR1 SGHTA, CDR2 FQGNSA. CDR3 in amino acids: CASSLGKNTEAFF. CDR3 DNA: TGTGCCAGCAGCCTCGGAAAGAACACTGAAGCTTTCTTT. Using reference TRBV7-2 and TRBJ1-1 for the parts outside the CDR3, the full variable domain is GAGVSQSPSNKVTEKGKDVELRCDPISGHTALYWYRQSLGQGLEFLIYFQGNSAPDKSGLPSDRFSAERTGGSVSTLTIQRTQQEDSAVYLCASSLGKNTEAFFGQGTRLTVV.

Concerning this clonotype: An end of the junction differs from the germline gene, which may be a read error. The chain has TRBV5-5 and TRBJ2-2; the D gene is possibly TRBD1 (6 bases). The CDR3 is 13 amino acids. CDR1 SGHKS and CDR2 YYEKEE come from the germline V gene (reference sequence). The CDR3 protein is CASSSGATGELFF. DNA of the CDR3: TGCGCCAGCAGCTCAGGGGCCACCGGGGAGCTGTTTTTT.

The chain combines TRBV7-2 with TRBJ2-5; 10 nucleotides agree with TRBD2. V dropped 6 bases and J dropped 5; count of bases not matched to a gene: 9. Germline CDR1 reads SGHTA; CDR2 reads FQGNSA. The CDR3 contains 15 residues. The CDR3 nucleotides read TGTGCCAGCAGTAACAGCGGGAGGGCCTTTGAGACCCAGTACTTC. Amino acids: CASSNSGRAFETQYF.

The chain links TRBV12-3 or TRBV12-4 to TRBJ1-2, with 9 bases that match TRBD1. Trimming cost V 5 bases and J 4 bases; bases outside gene matches: 5. The CDR3 runs 14 residues. The CDR3, as DNA: TGTGCCAGCAGTAAGCGGGACAGGGCCTATGGCTACACCTTC. Translated, it gives CASSKRDRAYGYTF.

CDR3 in DNA: TGTGCCACCAGTGACCCGGGACTAGGTCTTGAGCAGTTCTTC. Translated: CATSDPGLGLEQFF. This chain joins TRBV24-1 and TRBJ2-1; the match to TRBD2 covers 8 bases. This CDR3 is built from 14 residues. V trimming: 4 bases; J trimming: 9 bases; junction bases outside the gene matches: 7. Germline loops: CDR1 KGHDR, CDR2 SFDVKD.

The chain carries TRBV20-1 and TRBJ2-5; 7 bases align to TRBD2. This CDR3 region has 16 residues. Looked up from germline, CDR1 is DFQATT and CDR2 is SNEGSKA (reference sequence). V gave up 1 base and J gave up 5 bases; unmatched junction bases: 13. CDR3 coding DNA: TGCAGTGCTAGAGCTTTGCGGGCGGGAGAAGGGGAGACCCAGTACTTC. As protein: CSARALRAGEGETQYF.

This clonotype was seen only once. The CDR3 DNA reads TGTGCCAGCAGTTTATGGCGGTCCTCCTACGAGCAGTACTTC. Translated, it gives CASSLWRSSYEQYF. The V and J genes are TRBV28 and TRBJ2-7; D call uncertain. This CDR3 has 14 residues. V lost 0 bases, J lost 0 bases, and 6 bases lay in between. Germline loops: CDR1 MDHEN, CDR2 SYDVKM.

The CDR3 here is CAWSKGGNQPQHF. The CDR3, as DNA: TGTGCCTGGAGTAAAGGGGGCAATCAGCCCCAGCATTTT. The chain is built from TRBV30 and TRBJ1-5; weak D call: TRBD1 (5 bases). Germline V gene lookup returns CDR1 GTSNPN and CDR2 SVGIG (reference sequence). Trimming left V 2 bases short and J 2 bases short, with 7 bases between. CDR3 size: 13 residues.